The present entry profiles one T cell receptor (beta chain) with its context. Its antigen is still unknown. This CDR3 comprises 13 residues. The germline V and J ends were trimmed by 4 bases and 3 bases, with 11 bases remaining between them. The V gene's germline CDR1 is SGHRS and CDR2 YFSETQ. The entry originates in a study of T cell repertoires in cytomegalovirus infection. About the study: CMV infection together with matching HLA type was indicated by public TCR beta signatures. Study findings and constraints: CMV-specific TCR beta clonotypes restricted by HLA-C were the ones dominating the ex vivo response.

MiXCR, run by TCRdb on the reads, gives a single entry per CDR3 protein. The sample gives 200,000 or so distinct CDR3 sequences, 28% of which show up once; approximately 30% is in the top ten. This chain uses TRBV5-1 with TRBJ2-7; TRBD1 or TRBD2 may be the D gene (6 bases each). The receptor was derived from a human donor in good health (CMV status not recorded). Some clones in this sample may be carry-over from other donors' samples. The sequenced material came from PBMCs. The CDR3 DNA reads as TGCGCCAGCAGCGCGGGACAAAGCTACGAGCAGTACTTC. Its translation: CASSAGQSYEQYF.